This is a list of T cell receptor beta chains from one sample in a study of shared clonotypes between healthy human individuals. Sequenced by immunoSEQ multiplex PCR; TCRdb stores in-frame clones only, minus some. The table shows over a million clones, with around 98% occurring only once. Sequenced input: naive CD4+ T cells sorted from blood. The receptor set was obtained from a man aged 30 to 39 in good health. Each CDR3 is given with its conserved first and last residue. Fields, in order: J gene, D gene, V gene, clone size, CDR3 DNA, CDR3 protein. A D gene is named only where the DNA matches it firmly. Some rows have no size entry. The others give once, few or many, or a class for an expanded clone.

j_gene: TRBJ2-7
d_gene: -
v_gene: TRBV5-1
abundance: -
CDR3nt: TGCGCCAGCAGCTTCGGCCCAGGGAGCTACGAGCAGTACTTC
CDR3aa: CASSFGPGSYEQYF

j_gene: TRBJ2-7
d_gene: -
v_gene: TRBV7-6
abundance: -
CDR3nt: TGTGCCAGCAGCTTAGCTGGCAGGGGAAGCTACGAGCAGTACTTC
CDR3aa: CASSLAGRGSYEQYF

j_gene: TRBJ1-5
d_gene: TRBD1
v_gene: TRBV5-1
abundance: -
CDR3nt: TGCGCCAGCAGCCCGGACAGGGGGAATCAGCCCCAGCATTTT
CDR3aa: CASSPDRGNQPQHF

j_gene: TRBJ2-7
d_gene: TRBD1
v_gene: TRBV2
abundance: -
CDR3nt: TGTGCCAGCAGTGGGGACAGGGACGAGCAGTACTTC
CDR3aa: CASSGDRDEQYF

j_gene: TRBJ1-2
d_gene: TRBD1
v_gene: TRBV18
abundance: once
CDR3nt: TGTGCCAGCTCGCGACAGGGGGCGAACTATGGCTACACCTTC
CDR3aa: CASSRQGANYGYTF

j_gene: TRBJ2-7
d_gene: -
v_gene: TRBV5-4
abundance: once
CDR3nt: TGTGCCAGCAGCTCGCCTCAGGGACGGTACGAGCAGTACTTC
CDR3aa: CASSSPQGRYEQYF

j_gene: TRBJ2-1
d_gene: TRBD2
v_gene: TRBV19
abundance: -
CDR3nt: TGTGCCAGTAGTATCCGTAGCGGGGAGGAGTTCTTC
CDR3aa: CASSIRSGEEFF

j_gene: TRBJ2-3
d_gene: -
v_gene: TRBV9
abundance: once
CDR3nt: TGTGCCAGCAGCGTAAAGTGGATGCCTAGCACAGATACGCAGTATTTT
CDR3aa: CASSVKWMPSTDTQYF

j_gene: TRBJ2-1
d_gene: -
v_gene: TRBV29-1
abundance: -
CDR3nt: TGCAGCGTTGAGGGTGGGAAGCAGTTCTTC
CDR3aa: CSVEGGKQFF

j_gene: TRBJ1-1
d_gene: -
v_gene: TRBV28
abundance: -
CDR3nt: TGTGCCAGCAGTTTAGTTCAGGGACTAACTGAAGCTTTCTTT
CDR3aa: CASSLVQGLTEAFF

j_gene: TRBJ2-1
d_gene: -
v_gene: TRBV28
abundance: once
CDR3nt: TGTGCCAGCAGTTTCCCCGGCTTAAGCTCCTACAATGAGCAGTTCTTC
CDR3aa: CASSFPGLSSYNEQFF

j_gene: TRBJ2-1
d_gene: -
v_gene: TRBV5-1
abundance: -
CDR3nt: TGCGCCAGCAGCCCCACCCCCGGACAGTACAATGAGCAGTTCTTC
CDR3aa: CASSPTPGQYNEQFF

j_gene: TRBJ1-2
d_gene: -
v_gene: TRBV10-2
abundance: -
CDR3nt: TGCGCCAGCAGCCGGGACACCACGTACTATGGCTACACCTTC
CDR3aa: CASSRDTTYYGYTF

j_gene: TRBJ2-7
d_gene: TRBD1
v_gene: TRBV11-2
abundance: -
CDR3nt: TGTGCCAGCAGCCCTCCCAGGGGGACGAGCTCCTACGAGCAGTACTTC
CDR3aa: CASSPPRGTSSYEQYF

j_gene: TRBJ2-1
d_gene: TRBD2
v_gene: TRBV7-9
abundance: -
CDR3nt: TGTGCCAGCAGCATACGTAGCGGGAGACGGAGGAATGAGCAGTTCTTC
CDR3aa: CASSIRSGRRRNEQFF

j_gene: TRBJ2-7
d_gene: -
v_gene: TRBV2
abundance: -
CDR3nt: TGTGCCAGCAGTGATCGGGCAGGGAGCGAGCAGTACTTC
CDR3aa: CASSDRAGSEQYF

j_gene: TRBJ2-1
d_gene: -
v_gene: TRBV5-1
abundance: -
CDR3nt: TGCGCCAGCAGCTTGATACCCGGGACGAGCTACAATGAGCAGTTCTTC
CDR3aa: CASSLIPGTSYNEQFF

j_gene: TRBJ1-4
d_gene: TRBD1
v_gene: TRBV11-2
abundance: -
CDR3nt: TGTGCCAGCAGCTTACTACGGCCAGGGGGGAAACTGTTTTTT
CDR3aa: CASSLLRPGGKLFF

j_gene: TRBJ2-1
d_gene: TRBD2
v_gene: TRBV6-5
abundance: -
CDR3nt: TGTGCCAGCAGTGTGACTACCGGGGGGTTCAATGAGCAGTTCTTC
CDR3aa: CASSVTTGGFNEQFF

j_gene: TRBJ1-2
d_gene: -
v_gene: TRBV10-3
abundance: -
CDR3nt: TGTGCCATCACCCGGGACCCCTCCAGCCCTATGGGTACCTTC
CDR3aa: CAITRDPSSPMGTF

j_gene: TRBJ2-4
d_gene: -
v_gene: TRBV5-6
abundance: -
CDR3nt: TGTGCCAGCAGCTTGGCCCCTGGCGGTTACATTCAGTACTTC
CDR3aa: CASSLAPGGYIQYF

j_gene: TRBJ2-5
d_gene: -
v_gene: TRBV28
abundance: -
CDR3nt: TGTGCCAGCAGTTTGAAAGAGACCCAGTACTTC
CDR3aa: CASSLKETQYF

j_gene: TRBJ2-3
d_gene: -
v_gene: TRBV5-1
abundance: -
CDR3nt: TGCGCCAGCAGCTTGGGGTCCCGCACAGATACGCAGTATTTT
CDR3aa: CASSLGSRTDTQYF

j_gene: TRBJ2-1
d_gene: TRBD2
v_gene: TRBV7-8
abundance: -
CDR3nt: TGTGCCAGCAGCTTAGAAGTTGAGGGGGGACTAGCGTTAAATGAGCAGTTCTTC
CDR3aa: CASSLEVEGGLALNEQFF

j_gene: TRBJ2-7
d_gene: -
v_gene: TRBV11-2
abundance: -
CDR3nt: TGTGCCAGCAGCTTACCGCCGGCGGGACGGTGGATATACGAGCAGTACTTC
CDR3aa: CASSLPPAGRWIYEQYF

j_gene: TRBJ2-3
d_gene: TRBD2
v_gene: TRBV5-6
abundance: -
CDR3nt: TGTGCCAGCAGCTCACAAACTAGCGGGAGAGGAGATACGCAGTATTTT
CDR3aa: CASSSQTSGRGDTQYF

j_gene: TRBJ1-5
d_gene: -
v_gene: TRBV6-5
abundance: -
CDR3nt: TGTGCCAGCAGTGCAGCTTGGAAGGATCAGCCCCAGCATTTT
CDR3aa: CASSAAWKDQPQHF

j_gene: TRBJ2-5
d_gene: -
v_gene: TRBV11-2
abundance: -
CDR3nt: TGTGCCAGCAAGGCGGAGGGGGAGACCCAGTACTTC
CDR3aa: CASKAEGETQYF

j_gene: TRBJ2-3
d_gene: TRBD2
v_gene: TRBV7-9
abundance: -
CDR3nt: TGTGCCAGCACCCGAGGGACTAGCGCGACGACAGATACGCAGTATTTT
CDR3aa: CASTRGTSATTDTQYF

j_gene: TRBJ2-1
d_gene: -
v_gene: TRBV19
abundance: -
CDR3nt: TGTGCCAGTAGTATAGCGGCTAGCTACGTGGGTGAGCAGTTCTTC
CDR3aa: CASSIAASYVGEQFF

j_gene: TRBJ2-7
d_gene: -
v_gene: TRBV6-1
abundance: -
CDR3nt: TGTGCCAGCAGTGAGGGGGCGTTAGAGCAGTACTTC
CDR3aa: CASSEGALEQYF

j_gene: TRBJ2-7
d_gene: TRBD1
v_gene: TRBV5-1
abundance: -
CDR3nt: TGCGCCAGTCGGGTGACAGGGACGACCTACGAGCAGTACTTC
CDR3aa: CASRVTGTTYEQYF